A selection of T cell receptor beta chains follows, all from one sample in a study of radiation and T cells in renal cell carcinoma. The assay was immunoSEQ multiplex PCR, and TCRdb's table has in-frame clones only and misses some. The sample contains tens of thousands of clones, 70% to 90% of which appear only once. Sequenced material: blood, taken from a patient whose treatment included radiotherapy and nephrectomy. These receptors originate from a middle-aged man with renal cell carcinoma. Both conserved end residues are part of each CDR3. D genes are given only for firm matches.

D gene: -
V gene: TRBV6-5
J gene: TRBJ1-1
CDR3 DNA: TGTGCCACTACGCGGGGAAACACTGAAGCTTTCTTT
CDR3 protein: CATTRGNTEAFF

D gene: -
V gene: TRBV6-1
J gene: TRBJ1-2
CDR3 DNA: TGTGCCAGCAGATTCTCCACATATGGCTACACCTTC
CDR3 protein: CASRFSTYGYTF

D gene: -
V gene: TRBV10-1
J gene: TRBJ2-1
CDR3 DNA: TGCGCCACCCGCGGGGAAGCACCGGGCAATGAGCAGTTCTTC
CDR3 protein: CATRGEAPGNEQFF

D gene: TRBD1
V gene: TRBV10-3
J gene: TRBJ1-1
CDR3 DNA: TGTGCCATCAGAAGGACAGGGTCAATGAACACTGAAGCTTTCTTT
CDR3 protein: CAIRRTGSMNTEAFF

D gene: TRBD1
V gene: TRBV19
J gene: TRBJ1-2
CDR3 DNA: TGTGCCAGTAGATCCTTGACAGGGTCCGACTATGGCTACACCTTC
CDR3 protein: CASRSLTGSDYGYTF

D gene: -
V gene: TRBV4-2
J gene: TRBJ2-2
CDR3 DNA: TGTGCCAGCAGCCAAGAAGAGTCGAACACCGGGGAGCTGTTTTTT
CDR3 protein: CASSQEESNTGELFF

D gene: -
V gene: TRBV6-1
J gene: TRBJ1-2
CDR3 DNA: TGTGCCAGCAGTCCCCGGTTGGGGGATGGCTACACCTTC
CDR3 protein: CASSPRLGDGYTF

D gene: -
V gene: TRBV7-3
J gene: TRBJ1-2
CDR3 DNA: TGTGCCAGCTCAGCGGAGGGCTATGGCTACACCTTC
CDR3 protein: CASSAEGYGYTF

D gene: -
V gene: TRBV9
J gene: TRBJ1-1
CDR3 DNA: TGTGCCAGCAGCGTAGGCGGGATGAACACTGAAGCTTTCTTT
CDR3 protein: CASSVGGMNTEAFF

D gene: -
V gene: TRBV21-1
J gene: TRBJ1-4
CDR3 DNA: TGTGCCAGCAGCAAAGTAACGGGTTCCAATGAAAAACTGTTTTTT
CDR3 protein: CASSKVTGSNEKLFF